The rows below give T cell receptor beta chains drawn from one sample of a study of cytomegalovirus exposure and HLA in healthy donors. Some clones are missing from TCRdb's copy, which holds only in-frame ones; the method was immunoSEQ multiplex PCR. The sample yields approximately 200,000 clones, less than 85% seen once. The sample comprised PBMCs. The receptor set was obtained from a man aged 30 to 45 in good health and CMV-seropositive. CDR3s leave out the opening cysteine and the closing phenylalanine or tryptophan.

ASSYYRDRPFYGYT	TRBV6-5
ATALRTNMNTEAF	TRBV6-1
ASSPTGQGLETQY	TRBV4-3
ASSSAGTGYNEQF	TRBV11-3
ASSETSGDPPDTQY	TRBV10-2
ASSLLGGPDTQY	TRBV5-1
ASSVESGRALDTQY	TRBV9
ASGLWASGRNEQF	TRBV28
ASSLEQGGYGYT	TRBV5-4
ASSLGGQSSYEQY	TRBV5-4
ASSPQIGAF	TRBV7-9
ASSLEGTSVETQY	TRBV5-4
SVEDYWQALNTEAF	TRBV29-1
ASHESTDTQY	TRBV18
ASSQLTGDSPLH	TRBV4-3
ASIPGQSRETQY	TRBV6-5
ASNSGTGGYSSYEQY	TRBV25-1
ASSFSVAGRETQY	TRBV27
ASRDDYNQPQH	TRBV2
ASSQEPLAGGGYEQY	TRBV4-1
ASSYPGAAHNEQF	TRBV7-6
ASSTGQGPYNEQF	TRBV19
ASSFGASQETQY	TRBV5-1
ASSPGNQDYEQY	TRBV5-1
ASSLDHSGGAYEQY	TRBV11-2
ASSLASGRPDTQY	TRBV7-9
ASSQEGAGGNTEAF	TRBV4-2
SVEGGARRETQY	TRBV29-1